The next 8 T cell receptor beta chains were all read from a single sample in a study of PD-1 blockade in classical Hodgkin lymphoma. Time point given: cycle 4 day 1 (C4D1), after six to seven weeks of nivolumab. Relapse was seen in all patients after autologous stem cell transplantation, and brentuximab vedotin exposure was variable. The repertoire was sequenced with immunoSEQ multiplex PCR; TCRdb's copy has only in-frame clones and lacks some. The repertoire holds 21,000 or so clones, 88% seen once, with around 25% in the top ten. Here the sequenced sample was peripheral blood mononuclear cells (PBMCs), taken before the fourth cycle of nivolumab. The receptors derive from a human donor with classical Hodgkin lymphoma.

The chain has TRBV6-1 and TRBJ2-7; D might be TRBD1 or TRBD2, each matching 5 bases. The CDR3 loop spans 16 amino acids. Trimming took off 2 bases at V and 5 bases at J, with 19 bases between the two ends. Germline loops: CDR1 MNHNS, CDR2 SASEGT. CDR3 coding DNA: TGTGCCAGCAGTGAACATCCTCGTGGGGGTATCAACGAGCAGTACTTC. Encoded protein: CASSEHPRGGINEQYF.

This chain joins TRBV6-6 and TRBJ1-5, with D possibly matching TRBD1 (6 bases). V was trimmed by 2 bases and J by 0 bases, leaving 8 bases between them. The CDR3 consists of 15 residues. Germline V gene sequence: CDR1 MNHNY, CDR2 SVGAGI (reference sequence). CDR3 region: CASSYGGGSNQPQHF. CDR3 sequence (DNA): TGTGCCAGCAGTTACGGGGGCGGTAGCAATCAGCCCCAGCATTTT.

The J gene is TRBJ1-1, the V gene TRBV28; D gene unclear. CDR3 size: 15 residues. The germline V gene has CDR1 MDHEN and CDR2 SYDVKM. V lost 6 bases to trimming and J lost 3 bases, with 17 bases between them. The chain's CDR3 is CASRSGPRPDTEAFF. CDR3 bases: TGTGCCAGCAGATCGGGTCCAAGGCCGGACACTGAAGCTTTCTTT. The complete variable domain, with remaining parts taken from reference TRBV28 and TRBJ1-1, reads DVKVTQSSRYLVKRTGEKVFLECVQDMDHENMFWYRQDPGLGLRLIYFSYDVKMKEKGDIPEGYSVSREKKERFSLILESASTNQTSMYLCASRSGPRPDTEAFFGQGTRLTVV.

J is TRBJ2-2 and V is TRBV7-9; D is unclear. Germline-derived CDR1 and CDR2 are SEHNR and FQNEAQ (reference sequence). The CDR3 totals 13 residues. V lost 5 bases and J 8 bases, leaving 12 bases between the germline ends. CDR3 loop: CASSMLEGGELFF. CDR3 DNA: TGTGCCAGCAGCATGCTAGAAGGAGGGGAGCTGTTTTTT.

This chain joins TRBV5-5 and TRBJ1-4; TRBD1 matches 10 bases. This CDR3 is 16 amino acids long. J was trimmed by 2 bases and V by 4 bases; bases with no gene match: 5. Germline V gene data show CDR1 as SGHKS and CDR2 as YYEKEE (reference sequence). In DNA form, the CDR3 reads TGTGCCAGCAGCCTGGGGACAGGGGCCACTAATGAAAAACTGTTTTTT. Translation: CASSLGTGATNEKLFF.

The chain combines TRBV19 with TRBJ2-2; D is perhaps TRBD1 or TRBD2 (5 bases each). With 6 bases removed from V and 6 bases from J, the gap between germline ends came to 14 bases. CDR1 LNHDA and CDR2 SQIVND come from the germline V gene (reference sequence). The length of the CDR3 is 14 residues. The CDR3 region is CASSQGTRAGELFF. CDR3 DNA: TGTGCCAGTAGCCAAGGGACCCGCGCCGGGGAGCTGTTTTTT.

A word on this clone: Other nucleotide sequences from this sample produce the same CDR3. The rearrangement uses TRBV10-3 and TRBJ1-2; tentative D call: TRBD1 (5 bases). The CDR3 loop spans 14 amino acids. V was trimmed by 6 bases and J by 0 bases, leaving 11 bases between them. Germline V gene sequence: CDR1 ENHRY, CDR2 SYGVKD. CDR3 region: CAISDKGANYGYTF. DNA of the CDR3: TGTGCCATCAGCGATAAAGGGGCTAACTATGGCTACACCTTC.

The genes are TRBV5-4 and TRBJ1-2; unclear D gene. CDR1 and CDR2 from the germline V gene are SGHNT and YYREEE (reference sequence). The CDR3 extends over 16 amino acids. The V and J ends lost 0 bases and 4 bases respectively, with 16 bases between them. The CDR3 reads CASSLGDSRRGYGYTF. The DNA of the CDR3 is TGTGCCAGCAGCTTGGGTGACTCCAGACGGGGCTATGGCTACACCTTC.